Here is one T cell receptor (beta chain) with its context. Germline V gene lookup returns CDR1 GTSNPN and CDR2 SVGIG (reference sequence). The CDR3 sequence is 15 residues long. The V end lost 2 bases, the J end lost 1 base, and 14 bases lay between the germline ends. Sequencing used immunoSEQ multiplex PCR; TCRdb keeps in-frame clones, though not all of them. The repertoire holds 250,000 or so clones, with 70% to 90% as singletons. The entry originates in a study of blood T cell repertoires in COVID-19. Material for sequencing was PBMCs or T cells enriched from blood (not recorded which). This clonotype was sampled from a man in his forties or fifties who had been exposed to COVID-19. The rearrangement links TRBV30 to TRBJ1-2; D not resolved. The CDR3 DNA follows: TGTGCCTGGAGTTCTGGGCCAGCTTTTAACTATGGCTACACCTTC. It yields the protein CAWSSGPAFNYGYTF.